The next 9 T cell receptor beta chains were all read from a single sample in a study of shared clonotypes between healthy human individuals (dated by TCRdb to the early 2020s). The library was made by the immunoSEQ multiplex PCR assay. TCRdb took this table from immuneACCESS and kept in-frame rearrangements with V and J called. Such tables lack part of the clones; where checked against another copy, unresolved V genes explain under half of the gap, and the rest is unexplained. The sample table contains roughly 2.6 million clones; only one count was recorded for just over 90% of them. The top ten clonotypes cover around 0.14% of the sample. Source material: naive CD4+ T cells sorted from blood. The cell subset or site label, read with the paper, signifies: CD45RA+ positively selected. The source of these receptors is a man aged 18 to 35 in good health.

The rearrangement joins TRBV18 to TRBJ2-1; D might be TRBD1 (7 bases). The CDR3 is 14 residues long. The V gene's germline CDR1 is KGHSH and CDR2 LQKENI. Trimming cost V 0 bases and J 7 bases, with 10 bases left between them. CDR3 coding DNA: TGTGCCAGCTCACCACCCCCAGGGGGGAATGAGCAGTTCTTC. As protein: CASSPPPGGNEQFF.

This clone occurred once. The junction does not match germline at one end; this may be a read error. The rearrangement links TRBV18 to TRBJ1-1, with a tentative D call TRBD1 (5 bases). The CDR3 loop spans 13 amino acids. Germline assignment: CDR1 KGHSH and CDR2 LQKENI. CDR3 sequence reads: CASPPGVGTEAFF. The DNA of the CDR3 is TGTGCCAGCCCACCGGGGGTCGGCACTGAAGCTTTCTTT.

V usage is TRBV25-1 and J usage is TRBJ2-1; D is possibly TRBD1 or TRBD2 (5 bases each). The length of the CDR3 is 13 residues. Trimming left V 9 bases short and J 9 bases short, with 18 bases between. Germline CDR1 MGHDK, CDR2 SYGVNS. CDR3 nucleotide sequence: TGTGCCAGTGTCCCGGGGCAGGGTCTTGAGCAGTTCTTC. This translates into CASVPGQGLEQFF.

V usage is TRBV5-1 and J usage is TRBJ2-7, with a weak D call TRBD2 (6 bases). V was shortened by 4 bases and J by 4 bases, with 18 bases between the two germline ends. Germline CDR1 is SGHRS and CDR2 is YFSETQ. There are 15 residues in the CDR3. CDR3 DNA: TGCGCCAGCAGCCCTTCCAGCCCGGGGGTTTACGAGCAGTACTTC. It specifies CASSPSSPGVYEQYF.

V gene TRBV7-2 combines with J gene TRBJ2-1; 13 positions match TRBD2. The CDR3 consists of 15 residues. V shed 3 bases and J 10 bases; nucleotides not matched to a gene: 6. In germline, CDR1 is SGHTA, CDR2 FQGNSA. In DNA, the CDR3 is TGTGCCAGCAGCTTCAGGACTAGCGGGAGTGAGGAGCAGTTCTTC. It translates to CASSFRTSGSEEQFF.

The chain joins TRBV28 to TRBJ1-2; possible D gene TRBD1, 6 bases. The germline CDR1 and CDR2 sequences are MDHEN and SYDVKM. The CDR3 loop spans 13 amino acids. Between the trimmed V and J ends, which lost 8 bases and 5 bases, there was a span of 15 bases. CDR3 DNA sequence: TGTGCCAGCGGGACAATCTATCCTTATGGCTACACCTTC. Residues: CASGTIYPYGYTF.

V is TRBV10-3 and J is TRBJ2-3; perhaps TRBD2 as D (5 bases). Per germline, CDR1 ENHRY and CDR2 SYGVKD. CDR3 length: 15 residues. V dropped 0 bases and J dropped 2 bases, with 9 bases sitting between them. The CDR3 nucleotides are TGTGCCATCAGTGAGTCGGGAGTTTTCACAGATACGCAGTATTTT. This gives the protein CAISESGVFTDTQYF.

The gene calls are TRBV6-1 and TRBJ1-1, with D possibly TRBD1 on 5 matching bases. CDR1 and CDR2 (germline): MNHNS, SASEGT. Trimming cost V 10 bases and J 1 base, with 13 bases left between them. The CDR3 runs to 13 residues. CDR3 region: CATPRGANTEAFF. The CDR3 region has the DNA TGTGCCACACCGAGAGGGGCGAACACTGAAGCTTTCTTT.

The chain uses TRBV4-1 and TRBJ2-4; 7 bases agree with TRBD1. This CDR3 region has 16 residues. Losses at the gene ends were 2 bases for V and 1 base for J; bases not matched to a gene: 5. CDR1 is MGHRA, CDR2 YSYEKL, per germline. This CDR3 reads CASSQTGVGAKNIQYF. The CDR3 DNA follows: TGCGCCAGCAGCCAAACAGGGGTAGGGGCCAAAAACATTCAGTACTTC.